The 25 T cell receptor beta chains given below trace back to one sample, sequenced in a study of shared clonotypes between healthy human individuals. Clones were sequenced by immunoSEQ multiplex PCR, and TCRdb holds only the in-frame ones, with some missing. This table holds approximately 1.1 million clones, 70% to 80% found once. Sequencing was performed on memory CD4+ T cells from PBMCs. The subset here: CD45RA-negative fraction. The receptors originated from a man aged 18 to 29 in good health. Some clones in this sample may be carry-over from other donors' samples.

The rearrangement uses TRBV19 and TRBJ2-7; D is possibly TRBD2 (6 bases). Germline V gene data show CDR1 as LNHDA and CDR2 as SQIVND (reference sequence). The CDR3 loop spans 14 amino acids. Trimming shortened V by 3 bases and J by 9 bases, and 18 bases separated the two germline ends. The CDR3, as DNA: TGTGCCAGTAGTATCGGACTACCCGGTGTGGGGCAGTACTTC. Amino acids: CASSIGLPGVGQYF.

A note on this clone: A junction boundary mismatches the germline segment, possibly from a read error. The CDR3 DNA reads TGTGCCAGCAGTCCCTCCGGGTTGGACTTTCTGGACTTC. It is translated as CASSPSGLDFLDF. The gene calls are TRBV28 and TRBJ2-7, with D perhaps matching TRBD2 (5 bases). The CDR3 loop spans 13 amino acids. Germline lookup yields CDR1 MDHEN and CDR2 SYDVKM. Using reference TRBV28 and TRBJ2-7 for the parts outside the CDR3, the full variable domain is DVKVTQSSRYLVKRTGEKVFLECVQDMDHENMFWYRQDPGLGLRLIYFSYDVKMKEKGDIPEGYSVSREKKERFSLILESASTNQTSMYLCASSPSGLDFLDFGPGTRLTVT.

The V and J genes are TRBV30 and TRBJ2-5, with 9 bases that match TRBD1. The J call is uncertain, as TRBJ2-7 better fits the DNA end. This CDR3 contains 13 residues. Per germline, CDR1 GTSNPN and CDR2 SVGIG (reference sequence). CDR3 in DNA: TGTGCCTGGAGTGTACAGGGGGCCAACGAGCAGTACTTC. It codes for CAWSVQGANEQYF.

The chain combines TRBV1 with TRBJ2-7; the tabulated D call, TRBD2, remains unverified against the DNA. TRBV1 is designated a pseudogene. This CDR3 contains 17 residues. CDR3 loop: CTSSQDHSSGRPGKQYF. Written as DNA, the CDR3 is TGCACCAGCAGCCAAGATCATTCTTCCGGGAGGCCCGGAAAGCAGTACTTC.

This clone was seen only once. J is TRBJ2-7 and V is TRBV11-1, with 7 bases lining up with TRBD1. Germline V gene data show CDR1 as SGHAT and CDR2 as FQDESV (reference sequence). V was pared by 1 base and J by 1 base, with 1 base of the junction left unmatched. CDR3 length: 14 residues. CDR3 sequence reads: CASSLEGQSYEQYF. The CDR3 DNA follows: TGTGCCAGCAGCTTAGAGGGACAGTCCTACGAGCAGTACTTC.

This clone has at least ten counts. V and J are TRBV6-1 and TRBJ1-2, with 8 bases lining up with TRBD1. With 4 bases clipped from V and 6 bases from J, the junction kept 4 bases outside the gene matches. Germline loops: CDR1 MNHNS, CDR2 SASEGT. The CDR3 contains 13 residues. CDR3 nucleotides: TGTGCCAGCAGTGTGGACAGGGACCATGGCTACACCTTC. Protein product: CASSVDRDHGYTF.

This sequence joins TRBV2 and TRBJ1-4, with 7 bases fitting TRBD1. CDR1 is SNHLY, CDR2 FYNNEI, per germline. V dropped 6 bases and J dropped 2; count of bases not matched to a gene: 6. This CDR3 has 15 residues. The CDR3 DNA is TGTGCCAGCAGGGTTCAAGGGGGCACTAATGAAAAACTGTTTTTT. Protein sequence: CASRVQGGTNEKLFF.

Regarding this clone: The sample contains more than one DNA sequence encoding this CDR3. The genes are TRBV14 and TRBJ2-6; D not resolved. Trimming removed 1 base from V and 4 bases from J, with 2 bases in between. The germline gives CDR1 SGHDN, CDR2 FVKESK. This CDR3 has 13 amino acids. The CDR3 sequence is CASSQAGANVLTF. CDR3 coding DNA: TGTGCCAGCAGCCAAGCAGGGGCCAACGTCCTGACTTTC.

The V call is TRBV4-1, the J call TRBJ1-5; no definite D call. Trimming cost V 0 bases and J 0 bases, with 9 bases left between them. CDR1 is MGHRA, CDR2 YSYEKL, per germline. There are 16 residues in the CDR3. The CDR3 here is CASSQDGRTSNQPQHF. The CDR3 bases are TGCGCCAGCAGCCAAGACGGACGGACTAGCAATCAGCCCCAGCATTTT.

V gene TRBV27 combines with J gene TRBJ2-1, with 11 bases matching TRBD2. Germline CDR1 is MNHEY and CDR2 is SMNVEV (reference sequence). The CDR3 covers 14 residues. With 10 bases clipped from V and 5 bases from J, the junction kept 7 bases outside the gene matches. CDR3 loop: CATSGTSGNNEQFF. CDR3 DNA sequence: TGTGCCACCTCCGGGACTAGCGGTAACAATGAGCAGTTCTTC.

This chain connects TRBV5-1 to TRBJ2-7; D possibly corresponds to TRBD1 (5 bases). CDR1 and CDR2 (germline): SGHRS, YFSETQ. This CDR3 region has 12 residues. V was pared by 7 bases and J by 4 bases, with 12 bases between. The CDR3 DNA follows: TGCGCCAGCTCCGACAGCGAGTACGAGCAGTACTTC. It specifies CASSDSEYEQYF.

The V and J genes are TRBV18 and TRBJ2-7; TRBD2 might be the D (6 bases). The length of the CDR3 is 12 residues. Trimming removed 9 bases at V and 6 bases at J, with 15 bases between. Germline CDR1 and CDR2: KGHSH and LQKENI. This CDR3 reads CASSSGSGEQYF. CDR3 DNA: TGTGCCAGTTCCTCAGGTAGCGGCGAGCAGTACTTC.

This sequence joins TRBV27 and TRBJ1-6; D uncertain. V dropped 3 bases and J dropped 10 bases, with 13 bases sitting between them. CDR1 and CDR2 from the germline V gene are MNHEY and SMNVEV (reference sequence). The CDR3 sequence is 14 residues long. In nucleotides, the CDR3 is TGTGCCAGCAGTTTCCTCGGACGGGAATCACCCCTCCACTTT. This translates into CASSFLGRESPLHF.

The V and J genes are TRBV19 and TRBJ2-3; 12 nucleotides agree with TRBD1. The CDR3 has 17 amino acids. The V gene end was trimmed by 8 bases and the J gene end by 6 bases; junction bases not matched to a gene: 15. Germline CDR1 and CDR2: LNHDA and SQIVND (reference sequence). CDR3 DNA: TGTGCCAGTGCGGTTATGGGACAGGGGGCGCGGAAGGATACGCAGTATTTT. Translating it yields CASAVMGQGARKDTQYF.

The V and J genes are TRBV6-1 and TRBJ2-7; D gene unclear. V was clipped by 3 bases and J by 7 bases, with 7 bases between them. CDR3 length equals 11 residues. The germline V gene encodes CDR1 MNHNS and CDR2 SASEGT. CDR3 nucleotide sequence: TGTGCCAGCAGTGAGTACAGAGAGCAGTACTTC. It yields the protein CASSEYREQYF.

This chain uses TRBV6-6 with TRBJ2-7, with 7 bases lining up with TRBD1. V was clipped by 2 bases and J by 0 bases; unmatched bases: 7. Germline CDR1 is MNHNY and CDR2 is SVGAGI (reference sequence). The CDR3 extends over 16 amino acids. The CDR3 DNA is TGTGCCAGCAGTTACCTAGGACAGGCGAGCTCCTACGAGCAGTACTTC. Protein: CASSYLGQASSYEQYF.

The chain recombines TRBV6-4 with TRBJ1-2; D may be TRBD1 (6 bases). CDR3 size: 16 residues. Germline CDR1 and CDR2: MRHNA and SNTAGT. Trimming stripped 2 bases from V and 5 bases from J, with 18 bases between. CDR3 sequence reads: CASSDPQGAKRYGYTF. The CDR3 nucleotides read TGTGCCAGCAGTGACCCACAGGGAGCAAAAAGGTATGGCTACACCTTC.

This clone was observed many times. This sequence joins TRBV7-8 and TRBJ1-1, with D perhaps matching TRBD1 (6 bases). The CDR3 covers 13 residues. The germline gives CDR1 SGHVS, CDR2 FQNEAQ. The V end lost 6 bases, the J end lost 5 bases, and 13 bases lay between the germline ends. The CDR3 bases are TGTGCCAGCAGTCGAGATCAGGGGACTGAAGCTTTCTTT. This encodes CASSRDQGTEAFF.

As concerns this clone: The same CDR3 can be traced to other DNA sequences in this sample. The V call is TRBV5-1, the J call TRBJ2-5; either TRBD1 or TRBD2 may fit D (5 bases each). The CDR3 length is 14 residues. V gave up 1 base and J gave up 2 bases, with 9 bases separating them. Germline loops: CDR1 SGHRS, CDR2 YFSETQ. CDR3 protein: CASSLRQRQETQYF. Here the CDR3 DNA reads TGCGCCAGCAGCTTGCGACAGCGGCAAGAGACCCAGTACTTC.

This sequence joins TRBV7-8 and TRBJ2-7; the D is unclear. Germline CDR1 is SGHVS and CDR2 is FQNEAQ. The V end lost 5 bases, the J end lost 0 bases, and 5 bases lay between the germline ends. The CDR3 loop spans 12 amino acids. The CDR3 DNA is TGTGCCAGCAGCAAAAACTCCTACGAGCAGTACTTC. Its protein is CASSKNSYEQYF.

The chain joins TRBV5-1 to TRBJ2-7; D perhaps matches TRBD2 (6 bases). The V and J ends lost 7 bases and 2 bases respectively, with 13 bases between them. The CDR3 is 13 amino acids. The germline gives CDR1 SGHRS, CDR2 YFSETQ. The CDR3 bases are TGCGCCAGCGCCTTCCTAGCGACCTACGAGCAGTACTTC. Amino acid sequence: CASAFLATYEQYF.

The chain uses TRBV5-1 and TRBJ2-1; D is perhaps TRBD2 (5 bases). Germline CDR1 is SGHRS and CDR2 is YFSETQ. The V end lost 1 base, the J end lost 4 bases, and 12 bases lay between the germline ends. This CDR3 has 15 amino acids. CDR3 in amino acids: CASSLLDGEYNEQFF. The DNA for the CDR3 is TGCGCCAGCAGCTTGTTAGACGGGGAATACAATGAGCAGTTCTTC.

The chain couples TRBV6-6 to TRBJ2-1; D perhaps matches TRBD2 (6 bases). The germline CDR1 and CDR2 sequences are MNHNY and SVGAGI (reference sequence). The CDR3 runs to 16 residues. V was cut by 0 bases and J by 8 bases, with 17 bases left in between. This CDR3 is CASSYSVAALRDEQFF. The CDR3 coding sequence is TGTGCCAGCAGTTACTCCGTAGCGGCCCTACGGGATGAGCAGTTCTTC.

CDR3 coding DNA: TGCGCCAGCGGACCGGGCGACGCCGGCAGTACGCAGTATTTT. Translating it yields CASGPGDAGSTQYF. V gene TRBV5-1 combines with J gene TRBJ2-3; D is uncertain. Germline values: CDR1 SGHRS, CDR2 YFSETQ. The V gene lost 7 bases and the J gene lost 8 bases, with 20 bases spanning the gap. This CDR3 contains 14 residues.

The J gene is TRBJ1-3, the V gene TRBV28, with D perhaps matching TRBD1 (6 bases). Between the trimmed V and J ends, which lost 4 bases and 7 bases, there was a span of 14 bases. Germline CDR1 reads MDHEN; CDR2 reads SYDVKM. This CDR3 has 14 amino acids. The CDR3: CASSSPGARNTIYF. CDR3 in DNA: TGTGCCAGCAGTTCGCCAGGGGCCCGGAACACCATATATTTT. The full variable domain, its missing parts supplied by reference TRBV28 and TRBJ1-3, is DVKVTQSSRYLVKRTGEKVFLECVQDMDHENMFWYRQDPGLGLRLIYFSYDVKMKEKGDIPEGYSVSREKKERFSLILESASTNQTSMYLCASSSPGARNTIYFGEGSWLTVV.